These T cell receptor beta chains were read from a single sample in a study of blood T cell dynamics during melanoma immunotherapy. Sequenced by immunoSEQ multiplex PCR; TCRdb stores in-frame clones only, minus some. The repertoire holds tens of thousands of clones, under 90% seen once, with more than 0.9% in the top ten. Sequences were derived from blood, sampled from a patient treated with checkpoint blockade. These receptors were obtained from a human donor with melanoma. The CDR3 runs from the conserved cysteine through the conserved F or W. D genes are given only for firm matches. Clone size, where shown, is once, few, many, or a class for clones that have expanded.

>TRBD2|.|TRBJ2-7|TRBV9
CASSLSGAAYEQYF
TGTGCCAGCAGCCTTAGCGGGGCAGCCTACGAGCAGTACTTC
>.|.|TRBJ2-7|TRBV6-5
CASSAPGFHEQYF
TGTGCCAGCAGTGCCCCAGGGTTCCACGAGCAGTACTTC
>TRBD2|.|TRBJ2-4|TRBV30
CAWSGREGLSTKNIQYF
TGTGCCTGGAGTGGGCGGGAGGGCCTGTCGACCAAAAACATTCAGTACTTC
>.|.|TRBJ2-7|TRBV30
CAWTLGGYEQYF
TGTGCCTGGACCCTGGGCGGCTACGAGCAGTACTTC
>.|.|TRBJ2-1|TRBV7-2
CASSSRPDGPQFF
TGTGCCAGCAGCTCCCGCCCCGATGGCCCACAGTTCTTC
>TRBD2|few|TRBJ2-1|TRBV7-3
CASSPGLAGFDEQFF
TGTGCCAGCAGCCCGGGACTAGCGGGGTTTGATGAGCAGTTCTTC
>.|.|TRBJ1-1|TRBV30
CAWRRGRPMNSEAFF
TGTGCCTGGAGGAGGGGGAGACCTATGAACAGTGAAGCTTTCTTT
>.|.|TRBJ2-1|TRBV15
CATQLANSYNEQFF
TGTGCCACCCAGTTAGCTAACTCCTACAATGAGCAGTTCTTC
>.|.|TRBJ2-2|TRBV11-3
CASSLGGGLSGELFF
TGTGCCAGCAGCCTAGGTGGGGGGCTCAGCGGGGAGCTGTTTTTT
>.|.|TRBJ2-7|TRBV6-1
CASRLHQEGEQYF
TGTGCCAGCAGATTACATCAGGAGGGCGAGCAGTACTTC
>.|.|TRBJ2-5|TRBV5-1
CASSLNGQETQYF
TGCGCCAGCAGCTTGAACGGGCAAGAGACCCAGTACTTC
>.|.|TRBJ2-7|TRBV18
CASSPGPGYEQYF
TGTGCCAGCTCACCGGGACCCGGCTACGAGCAGTACTTC
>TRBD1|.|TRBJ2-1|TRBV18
CASSLDRGQFF
TGTGCCAGCTCTCTTGACAGGGGACAGTTCTTC
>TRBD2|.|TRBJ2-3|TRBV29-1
CSAIGRESTDTQYF
TGCAGCGCCATAGGGCGGGAGAGCACAGATACGCAGTATTTT
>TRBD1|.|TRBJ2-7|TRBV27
CASSFATGGRAYEQYF
TGTGCCAGCAGTTTTGCAACAGGGGGCAGAGCCTACGAGCAGTACTTC
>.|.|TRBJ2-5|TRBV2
CASSEGIGLRETQYF
TGTGCCAGCAGTGAAGGGATAGGGCTCCGCGAGACCCAGTACTTC
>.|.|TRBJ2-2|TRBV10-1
CASSAPGSTGELFF
TGCGCCAGCAGTGCCCCAGGGAGCACCGGGGAGCTGTTTTTT
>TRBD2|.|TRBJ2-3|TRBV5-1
CASSPGLAGGPSTDTQYF
TGCGCCAGCAGCCCGGGACTAGCGGGAGGGCCCTCGACAGATACGCAGTATTTT
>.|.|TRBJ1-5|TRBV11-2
CASSLGSGEDNGPQHF
TGTGCCAGCAGCTTAGGTTCAGGGGAGGATAATGGCCCCCAGCATTTT
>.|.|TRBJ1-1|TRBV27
CASSLRTGARGAEAFF
TGTGCCAGCAGTTTGCGGACGGGGGCGCGGGGCGCTGAAGCTTTCTTT
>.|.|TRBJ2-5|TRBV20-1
CSARTPETQYF
TGCAGTGCTAGGACACCAGAGACCCAGTACTTC
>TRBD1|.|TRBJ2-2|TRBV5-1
CASSLIPGTGALPGELFF
TGCGCCAGCAGCTTGATCCCCGGGACAGGGGCTCTCCCCGGGGAGCTGTTTTTT
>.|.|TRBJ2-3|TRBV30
CAWSPGTDTQYF
TGTGCCTGGAGTCCGGGCACAGATACGCAGTATTTT
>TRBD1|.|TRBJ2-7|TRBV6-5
CASSQHDTGALNQF
TGTGCCAGCAGTCAACACGATACAGGGGCCCTCAATCAGTTC
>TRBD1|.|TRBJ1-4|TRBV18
CASSPGTGGDEKLFF
TGTGCCAGCTCACCCGGGACAGGGGGAGATGAAAAACTGTTTTTT
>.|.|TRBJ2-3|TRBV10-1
CASSSSLEGTQYF
TGCGCCAGCAGTTCCTCATTGGAGGGTACGCAGTATTTT
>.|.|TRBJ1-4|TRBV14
CASSQGLNEKLFF
TGTGCCAGCAGCCAGGGATTAAATGAAAAACTGTTTTTT
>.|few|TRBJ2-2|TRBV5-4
CASSLGAGSHGELFF
TGTGCCAGCAGCTTGGGTGCAGGATCACACGGAGAGCTGTTTTTT
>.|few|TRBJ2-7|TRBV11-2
CASSLPGRGYEQYF
TGTGCCAGCAGCTTACCGGGCAGGGGCTACGAGCAGTACTTC
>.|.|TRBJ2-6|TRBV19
CASSIQDRISGANVLTF
TGTGCCAGTAGCATACAAGACAGAATCAGTGGGGCCAACGTCCTGACTTTC
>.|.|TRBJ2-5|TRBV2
CASSERETQYF
TGTGCCAGCAGTGAAAGGGAGACCCAGTACTTC
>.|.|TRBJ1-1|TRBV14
CASSQVSQAEAFF
TGTGCCAGCAGCCAAGTGTCCCAAGCTGAAGCTTTCTTT
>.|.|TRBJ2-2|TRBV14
CASSSRAGGELFF
TGTGCCAGCAGCTCCCGAGCAGGGGGGGAGCTGTTTTTT
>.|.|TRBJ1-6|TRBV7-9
CASTIGQSSYNSPLHF
TGTGCCAGCACCATAGGGCAGAGCTCCTATAATTCACCCCTCCACTTT
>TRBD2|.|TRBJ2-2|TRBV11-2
CASSLDPIAGGGTGELFF
TGTGCCAGCAGCTTAGATCCGATAGCGGGAGGCGGCACCGGGGAGCTGTTTTTT
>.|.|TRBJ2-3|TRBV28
CASSTPTSTGLDTQYF
TGTGCCAGCAGTACCCCGACTAGTACTGGCCTGGATACGCAGTATTTT
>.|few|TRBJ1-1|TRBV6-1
CASTLSQNTEAFF
TGTGCCAGCACTCTATCTCAGAACACTGAAGCTTTCTTT
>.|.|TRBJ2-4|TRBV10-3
CAISGALGLLAKNIQYF
TGTGCCATCAGTGGGGCCCTGGGGCTACTAGCCAAAAACATTCAGTACTTC
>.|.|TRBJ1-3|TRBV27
CASSLVLGNTIYF
TGTGCCAGCAGCTTAGTTCTTGGAAACACCATATATTTT
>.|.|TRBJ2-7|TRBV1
CTSSQDTRSGTSGISYEQYF
TGCACCAGCAGCCAAGATACGAGGTCCGGGACTAGCGGGATCTCCTACGAGCAGTACTTC
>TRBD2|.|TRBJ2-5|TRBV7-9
CASSLARGGDQETQYF
TGTGCCAGCAGCTTAGCCCGGGGGGGGGACCAAGAGACCCAGTACTTC
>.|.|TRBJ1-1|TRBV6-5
CASRKQPQTNTEAFF
TGTGCCAGCAGAAAACAGCCTCAAACGAATACTGAAGCTTTCTTT
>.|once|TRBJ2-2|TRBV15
CATSRDIYTGELFF
TGTGCCACCAGCCGAGACATTTACACCGGGGAGCTGTTTTTT
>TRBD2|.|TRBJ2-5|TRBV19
CASTSRASGRETQYF
TGTGCCAGTACCTCCCGGGCTAGCGGGAGAGAGACCCAGTACTTC
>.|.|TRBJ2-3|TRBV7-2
CASSLAGGVGTDTQYF
TGTGCCAGCAGCTTAGCGGGGGGCGTTGGCACAGATACGCAGTATTTT
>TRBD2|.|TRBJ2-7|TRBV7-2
CASSPGGTSGYEQYF
TGTGCCAGCAGCCCTGGAGGGACTAGCGGATACGAGCAGTACTTC
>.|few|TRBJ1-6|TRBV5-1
CASSLGQGLGNSPLHF
TGCGCCAGCAGCTTGGGGCAGGGTTTGGGAAATTCACCCCTCCACTTT
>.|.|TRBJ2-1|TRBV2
CASRTRQLNEQFF
TGTGCCAGCAGGACAAGACAGCTTAACGAGCAGTTCTTC
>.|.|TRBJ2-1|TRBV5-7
CASSLSVHEQFF
TGTGCCAGCAGCTTGTCGGTGCATGAGCAGTTCTTC
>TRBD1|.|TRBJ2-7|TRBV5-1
CASSLGGQGIHEQYF
TGCGCCAGCAGCTTGGGGGGACAGGGGATCCACGAGCAGTACTTC
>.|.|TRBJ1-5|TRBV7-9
CASSLDLQPQHF
TGTGCCAGCAGCTTAGATTTACAGCCCCAGCATTTT
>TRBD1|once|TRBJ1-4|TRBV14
CASSSGTGALNEKLFF
TGTGCCAGCAGCTCCGGGACAGGGGCCCTCAATGAAAAACTGTTTTTT
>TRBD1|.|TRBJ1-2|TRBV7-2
CASSRQGANYGYTF
TGTGCCAGCAGCCGACAGGGTGCTAACTATGGCTACACCTTC
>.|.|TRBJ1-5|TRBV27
CASSPINSNQPQHF
TGTGCCAGCAGTCCCATCAATAGCAATCAGCCCCAGCATTTT
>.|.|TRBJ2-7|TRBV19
CASSGDINYEQYF
TGTGCCAGTAGTGGGGACATCAACTACGAGCAGTACTTC
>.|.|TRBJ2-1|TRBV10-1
CASSEATASYNEQFF
TGCGCCAGCAGTGAGGCAACGGCCTCCTACAATGAGCAGTTCTTC
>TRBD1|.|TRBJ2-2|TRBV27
CASSLEAGQGRTGELFF
TGTGCCAGCAGTTTAGAGGCGGGACAGGGGCGCACCGGGGAGCTGTTTTTT
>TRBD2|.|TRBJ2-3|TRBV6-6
CASSSPLAGSTDTQYF
TGTGCCAGCAGTTCCCCCCTAGCGGGGAGCACAGATACGCAGTATTTT
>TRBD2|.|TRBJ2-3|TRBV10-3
CAAGGLAGTDTQYF
TGTGCCGCCGGGGGACTAGCGGGGACAGATACGCAGTATTTT